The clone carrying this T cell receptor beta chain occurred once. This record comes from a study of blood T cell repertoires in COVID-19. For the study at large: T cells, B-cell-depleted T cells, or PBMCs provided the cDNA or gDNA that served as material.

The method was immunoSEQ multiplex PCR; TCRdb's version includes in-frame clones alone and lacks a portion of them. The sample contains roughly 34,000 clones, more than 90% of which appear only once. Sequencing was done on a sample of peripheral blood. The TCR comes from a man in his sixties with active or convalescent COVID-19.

The CDR3 loop reads CASSLSWAINEKLFF. The DNA for the CDR3 is TGTGCCAGCTCACTGTCCTGGGCAATTAATGAAAAACTGTTTTTT. This chain uses TRBV18 with TRBJ1-4; D not resolved. Germline CDR1 KGHSH, CDR2 LQKENI. V was shortened by 4 bases and J by 4 bases, with 13 bases between the two germline ends. The CDR3 covers 15 residues.